The T cell receptor (beta chain) under discussion was sequenced for a study of T-cell reconstitution after alpha-beta-depleted transplantation in children. The study, taken as a whole, reports: T-cell counts and diversity at one year following transplant were attributed mainly to newly produced T cells. Where some patients showed high TCRbeta diversity at day 60, it came from recipient T cells and thymic progenitors that had survived. In patients about two months after transplant, alpha-beta T cells reportedly arose from several hundred expanded graft clones.

This CDR3 is built from 16 residues. V lost 11 bases and J 7 bases, leaving 26 bases between the germline ends. This clonotype was seen at least ten times. Antigen specificity is unknown. A TCRbeta library incorporating unique molecular identifiers was prepared. A single record per CDR3 protein comes from TCRdb applying MiXCR to the PCR reads. The data contain about 300,000 distinct CDR3 sequences, around 7.1% of them singletons. The source was peripheral blood, collected 360 days after TCRalphabeta/CD19-depleted stem cell transplant. The chain recombines TRBV12-3 or TRBV12-4 with TRBJ2-2, with TRBD1 as a possible D gene (7 bases). The TCR sequence derives from a female patient between 2 and 15 years old who had a stem cell transplant for Fanconi anemia, so the T cells may come from the graft donor. The CDR3 DNA sequence: TGTGCCTCCGGGGCCAGGGGGGCTTTCCGGCACGGGGAGCTGTTTTTT. Amino acids: CASGARGAFRHGELFF.